The next 18 T cell receptor beta chains were all read from a single sample in a study of radiotherapy plus CTLA-4 blockade in lung cancer. Libraries were prepared by immunoSEQ multiplex PCR; TCRdb keeps only in-frame clonotypes and omits some of them. The profile covers 60,000 to 70,000 clones, with approximately 82% appearing a single time and less than 5% taken by the ten largest. The material was peripheral blood, obtained from a patient treated with radiotherapy plus ipilimumab. These TCRs come from a human donor with non-small cell lung cancer who had a partial response to radiotherapy plus ipilimumab.

The rearrangement uses TRBV15 and TRBJ1-2; possible D gene TRBD1, 5 bases. The CDR3 is made up of 14 amino acids. Germline values: CDR1 LNHNV, CDR2 YYDKDF (reference sequence). The V end was cut by 0 bases, the J end by 6 bases, with 11 bases between. The CDR3 DNA reads as TGTGCCACCAGCAGAGATCCCAGGGAAGATGGCTACACCTTC. This codes for CATSRDPREDGYTF.

The chain has TRBV18 and TRBJ1-1, with D unresolved. Germline V lookup: CDR1 KGHSH, CDR2 LQKENI. The germline V and J ends were trimmed by 0 bases and 10 bases, with 12 bases remaining between them. CDR3 length: 13 amino acids. The CDR3 region is CASSPPSELRAFF. The CDR3 DNA is TGTGCCAGCTCACCACCCAGCGAGCTTAGAGCTTTCTTT.

This chain uses TRBV5-1 with TRBJ1-5; TRBD1 might be the D (6 bases). The CDR3 is made up of 13 amino acids. V was cut by 5 bases and J by 4 bases, with 10 bases left in between. From germline, CDR1 is SGHRS and CDR2 YFSETQ. The CDR3: CASRSGENQPQHF. CDR3 coding DNA: TGCGCCAGCAGGTCAGGGGAGAATCAGCCCCAGCATTTT.

The chain employs TRBV5-6 and TRBJ2-1; 8 bases are shared with TRBD1. Germline V gene lookup returns CDR1 SGHDT and CDR2 YYEEEE. J was trimmed by 0 bases and V by 4 bases; bases with no gene match: 3. The CDR3 is 15 amino acids. This CDR3 reads CASSGTGLSYNEQFF. CDR3 sequence (DNA): TGTGCCAGCAGCGGGACAGGTCTCTCCTACAATGAGCAGTTCTTC.

The V and J genes are TRBV10-3 and TRBJ2-2, with D tentatively TRBD2 (5 bases). Trimming stripped 2 bases from V and 4 bases from J, with 8 bases between. The germline V gene has CDR1 ENHRY and CDR2 SYGVKD. CDR3 length: 14 amino acids. This CDR3 is CAISEVAGTGELFF. In DNA, the CDR3 is TGTGCCATCAGTGAGGTCGCGGGCACCGGGGAGCTGTTTTTT.

The rearrangement uses TRBV5-8 and TRBJ2-1; 10 bases are shared with TRBD1. The V segment lost 5 bases and the J segment 4 bases; nucleotides outside the gene matches: 6. Germline CDR1 is SGHTS and CDR2 is YDEGEE. This CDR3 comprises 15 residues. The DNA for the CDR3 is TGTGCCAGCAGTTCGGGACAGGGGAGATACAATGAGCAGTTCTTC. Translated, it gives CASSSGQGRYNEQFF.

The genes are TRBV10-3 and TRBJ2-7; 9 bases agree with TRBD2. This CDR3 contains 14 residues. Germline V gene data show CDR1 as ENHRY and CDR2 as SYGVKD. V lost 7 bases to trimming and J lost 1 base; unmatched junction nucleotides: 5. CDR3 sequence reads: CAITGREGSYEQYF. CDR3 in DNA: TGTGCCATCACCGGGCGGGAGGGGTCCTACGAGCAGTACTTC.

The chain joins TRBV18 to TRBJ2-1; 15 bases are shared with TRBD2. With V trimmed by 3 bases and J by 8 bases, 11 bases remained unmatched. In germline, CDR1 is KGHSH, CDR2 LQKENI. The CDR3 spans 18 residues. The CDR3 loop reads CASSPQPGLAGGAYEQFF. The CDR3 coding sequence is TGTGCCAGCTCACCGCAACCGGGACTAGCGGGAGGTGCGTATGAGCAGTTCTTC.

The rearrangement uses TRBV5-5 and TRBJ1-5; 9 bases are shared with TRBD1. J gave up 4 bases and V 3 bases, and 5 bases lay outside the gene matches. Germline V gene data show CDR1 as SGHKS and CDR2 as YYEKEE (reference sequence). The CDR3 length is 15 residues. The CDR3 nucleotides are TGTGCCAGCAGCTATGGACAGGGGAATAATCAGCCCCAGCATTTT. Translation gives CASSYGQGNNQPQHF.

This clone was counted only a few times. The chain recombines TRBV4-1 with TRBJ2-3, with 10 nucleotides matching TRBD2. This CDR3 has 17 amino acids. Germline CDR1 and CDR2: MGHRA and YSYEKL. With V trimmed by 0 bases and J by 2 bases, 5 bases remained unmatched. The CDR3: CASSQDSSGGTTDTQYF. The CDR3 DNA reads TGCGCCAGCAGCCAAGATAGTAGCGGGGGGACCACAGATACGCAGTATTTT.

This chain joins TRBV19 and TRBJ1-2, with a possible D match to TRBD1 (6 bases). V shed 1 base and J shed 3 bases, with 9 bases lying between them. This CDR3 comprises 14 residues. CDR1 and CDR2 from the germline V gene are LNHDA and SQIVND (reference sequence). CDR3 coding DNA: TGTGCCAGTAGTATAGGCCCAGGGGACTATGGCTACACCTTC. Its translation: CASSIGPGDYGYTF.

V usage is TRBV7-2 and J usage is TRBJ2-7; 8 bases map to TRBD1. Germline V gene data show CDR1 as SGHTA and CDR2 as FQGNSA. CDR3 length equals 15 residues. V lost 0 bases, J lost 3 bases, and 4 bases stayed unmatched. This CDR3 is CASSLAPGGIYEQYF. The CDR3 DNA is TGTGCCAGCAGCTTAGCGCCAGGGGGCATCTACGAGCAGTACTTC.

The V and J genes are TRBV6-5 and TRBJ1-2, with D perhaps TRBD1 (5 bases). Germline CDR1 and CDR2: MNHEY and SVGAGI. V lost 0 bases and J lost 7, with 15 bases in between. The CDR3 totals 15 residues. The CDR3 sequence is CASSYSYAGQGGYTF. CDR3 nucleotide sequence: TGTGCCAGCAGTTACTCGTACGCAGGGCAAGGTGGCTACACCTTC.

The rearrangement uses TRBV11-3 and TRBJ2-7, with D possibly being TRBD2 (5 bases). Looked up from germline, CDR1 is SGHNT and CDR2 is YENEEA. Trimming shortened V by 2 bases and J by 2 bases, and 13 bases separated the two germline ends. CDR3 size: 15 residues. The CDR3 nucleotides read TGTGCCAGCAGCTTAAACGGGAATCCTCCCTACGAGCAGTACTTC. Protein: CASSLNGNPPYEQYF. The full variable domain, completed using reference TRBV11-3 and TRBJ2-7, is EAGVVQSPRYKIIEKKQPVAFWCNPISGHNTLYWYLQNLGQGPELLIRYENEEAVDDSQLPKDRFSAERLKGVDSTLKIQPAELGDSAVYLCASSLNGNPPYEQYFGPGTRLTVT.

This CDR3 reads CASTKGGRYTEAFF. The DNA for the CDR3 is TGTGCCAGCACCAAGGGGGGGCGGTACACTGAAGCTTTCTTT. V is TRBV6-5 and J is TRBJ1-1; possible D gene TRBD1, 6 bases. Trimming took 7 bases from V and 3 from J, leaving 15 bases between them. From germline, CDR1 is MNHEY and CDR2 SVGAGI. The CDR3 has 14 amino acids.

The chain carries TRBV7-9 and TRBJ2-3, with 7 bases aligning to TRBD1. The CDR3 is 17 amino acids. V was pared by 5 bases and J by 3 bases, with 14 bases of the junction left unmatched. Germline V CDR1 and CDR2: SEHNR, FQNEAQ (reference sequence). The DNA for the CDR3 is TGTGCCAGCAGCCCGTGGCACGGGACAGAGGAAACAGATACGCAGTATTTT. It codes for CASSPWHGTEETDTQYF.

This chain uses TRBV7-3 with TRBJ2-1; 8 bases are a match to TRBD2. The V gene end was trimmed by 3 bases and the J gene end by 9 bases; junction bases not matched to a gene: 4. The germline V gene encodes CDR1 SGHTA and CDR2 FQGTGA. This CDR3 comprises 13 residues. The CDR3 sequence: CASSFYREGEQFF. CDR3 in DNA: TGTGCCAGCAGCTTCTATCGGGAGGGTGAGCAGTTCTTC.

This clone was observed a few times. This chain uses TRBV7-9 with TRBJ1-2; D is perhaps TRBD1 (6 bases). V lost 1 base to trimming and J lost 6 bases, with 15 bases between them. CDR3 length equals 15 residues. Germline CDR1 SEHNR, CDR2 FQNEAQ (reference sequence). The CDR3 loop is CASSLEGRGMNGYTF. CDR3 sequence (DNA): TGTGCCAGCAGCTTAGAGGGCAGGGGAATGAATGGCTACACCTTC. The full variable domain, in which reference TRBV7-9 and TRBJ1-2 provide the parts outside the CDR3, is DTGVSQNPRHKITKRGQNVTFRCDPISEHNRLYWYRQTLGQGPEFLTYFQNEAQLEKSRLLSDRFSAERPKGSFSTLEIQRTEQGDSAMYLCASSLEGRGMNGYTFGSGTRLTVV.